A selection of T cell receptor beta chains follows, all from one sample in a study of control samples from healthy donors and cancer patients. Produced via immunoSEQ multiplex PCR; TCRdb's table is partial and in-frame only. The sample includes over 100,000 clones, approximately 88% of them seen just once. The source material was blood. The receptors were sampled from a man aged 40-49 years in good health. CDR3s include the opening cysteine and the closing phenylalanine or tryptophan. A D gene is named only where the DNA matches it firmly. Clone size is given for some rows only: seen once, a few or many times, or a class if the clone is expanded.

d_call j_call v_call clone_size cdr3_aa cdr3_nt
- TRBJ2-2 TRBV9 - CASRSGNTGELFF TGTGCCTCACGGTCCGGGAACACCGGGGAGCTGTTTTTT
- TRBJ2-2 TRBV15 - CATSRDLVSGELFF TGTGCCACCAGCAGAGATTTAGTGAGCGGGGAGCTGTTTTTT
- TRBJ1-1 TRBV12-3/TRBV12-4 - CASSLARGTEAFF TGTGCCAGCAGTTTGGCCAGAGGGACTGAAGCTTTCTTT
- TRBJ1-2 TRBV18 - CASSPLPGGREDGYTF TGTGCCAGCTCACCACTCCCCGGGGGCAGAGAGGATGGCTACACCTTC
TRBD2 TRBJ2-1 TRBV19 - CASSGLAGLYNEQFF TGTGCCAGTAGTGGACTAGCGGGGCTCTACAATGAGCAGTTCTTC
TRBD1 TRBJ1-1 TRBV18 once CASSPRQGARKDTEAFF TGTGCCAGCTCACCGCGACAGGGGGCGAGGAAGGACACTGAAGCTTTCTTT
- TRBJ1-6 TRBV7-9 - CASSLGNSPLHF TGTGCCAGCAGCCTCGGAAATTCACCCCTCCACTTT
TRBD2 TRBJ2-1 TRBV7-6 few CASSLAVGRGGQNEQFF TGTGCCAGCAGCTTAGCCGTAGGGCGGGGGGGCCAGAATGAGCAGTTCTTC
- TRBJ2-1 TRBV27 - CASSSAGNMRDEQFF TGTGCCAGCAGTTCGGCAGGCAATATGAGGGATGAGCAGTTCTTC
- TRBJ1-2 TRBV6-5 - CASSPSIANYGYTF TGTGCCAGCAGTCCAAGTATAGCTAACTATGGCTACACCTTC
- TRBJ1-2 TRBV4-1 - CASSQLVSNYGYTF TGCGCCAGCAGCCAACTAGTTTCTAACTATGGCTACACCTTC
TRBD2 TRBJ2-5 TRBV19 few CASSTATSGDRETQYF TGTGCCAGTAGTACCGCGACTAGCGGGGACCGAGAGACCCAGTACTTC
- TRBJ2-7 TRBV14 - CASSQLTHSYEQYF TGTGCCAGCAGCCAGCTGACACACTCCTACGAGCAGTACTTC
- TRBJ1-1 TRBV29-1 - CSAPHQANTEAFF TGCAGCGCACCACACCAGGCTAACACTGAAGCTTTCTTT
- TRBJ2-7 TRBV19 - CASSIDQDEQYF TGTGCCAGTAGTATAGATCAAGACGAGCAGTACTTC
- TRBJ2-1 TRBV30 - CAWSVGYEQFF TGTGCCTGGAGTGTAGGCTATGAGCAGTTCTTC
TRBD2 TRBJ2-1 TRBV6-5 - CASHTSGNYNEQFF TGTGCCAGCCATACTAGCGGGAACTACAATGAGCAGTTCTTC
TRBD1 TRBJ1-1 TRBV7-2 - CASSKGTGGRSEAFF TGTGCCAGCAGCAAAGGCACAGGGGGCCGGAGTGAAGCTTTCTTT
TRBD2 TRBJ2-7 TRBV10-2 - CASIIAGNYEQYF TGCGCCAGCATAATAGCGGGAAACTACGAGCAGTACTTC
TRBD1 TRBJ2-3 TRBV11-1 once CASSSGQGRTDTQYF TGTGCCAGCAGCTCGGGACAGGGGAGGACAGATACGCAGTATTTT
- TRBJ1-2 TRBV7-2 - CASSPRGLKGYGYTF TGTGCCAGCAGCCCCCGGGGGCTAAAAGGCTATGGCTACACCTTC
TRBD1 TRBJ2-1 TRBV11-2 - CASSSLDRDNEQFF TGTGCCAGCAGCTCCCTCGACAGGGACAATGAGCAGTTCTTC